These T cell receptor beta chains were read from a single sample in a study of blood T cell repertoires in COVID-19. Here immunoSEQ multiplex PCR was the method, and the copy in TCRdb shows in-frame clones only, minus some. The sample consists of around 220,000 clones, about 84% of them appearing once. The sample comprised peripheral blood. These receptor sequences come from a woman of 80 years or more with COVID-19, enrolled during active disease. Both conserved end residues are part of each CDR3. D genes are given only for firm matches. Not all rows give a size; the values are once, few, many and, for expanded clones, a class.

v_call: TRBV11-3; clone_size: NA; j_call: TRBJ1-2; d_call: NA; cdr3_aa: CASTPRGLNGYTF; cdr3_nt: TGTGCCAGCACCCCCCGGGGTCTCAATGGCTACACCTTC
v_call: TRBV18; clone_size: NA; j_call: TRBJ1-6; d_call: NA; cdr3_aa: CASSPAEGVYSPLHF; cdr3_nt: TGTGCCAGCTCACCGGCCGAGGGGGTGTATTCACCCCTCCACTTT
v_call: TRBV19; clone_size: NA; j_call: TRBJ1-4; d_call: NA; cdr3_aa: CASVGEAEKLFF; cdr3_nt: TGTGCCAGTGTGGGAGAAGCAGAAAAACTGTTTTTT
v_call: TRBV2; clone_size: NA; j_call: TRBJ2-5; d_call: NA; cdr3_aa: CASSDRVFKSWQETQYF; cdr3_nt: TGTGCCAGCAGTGACCGGGTTTTCAAAAGTTGGCAAGAGACCCAGTACTTC
v_call: TRBV5-1; clone_size: few; j_call: TRBJ2-5; d_call: NA; cdr3_aa: CASSVLQETQYF; cdr3_nt: TGCGCCAGCAGTGTTCTTCAAGAGACCCAGTACTTC
v_call: TRBV5-1; clone_size: NA; j_call: TRBJ1-1; d_call: NA; cdr3_aa: CASSLAEQGYGTEAFF; cdr3_nt: TGCGCCAGCAGCTTAGCGGAACAGGGTTACGGCACTGAAGCTTTCTTT
v_call: TRBV3-1/TRBV3-2; clone_size: NA; j_call: TRBJ1-2; d_call: NA; cdr3_aa: CASSQDRSGGYTF; cdr3_nt: TGTGCCAGCAGCCAAGATCGGTCAGGAGGCTACACCTTC
v_call: TRBV5-1; clone_size: few; j_call: TRBJ2-3; d_call: NA; cdr3_aa: CASSQTQGSVQQYF; cdr3_nt: TGCGCCAGCAGTCAAACACAGGGTTCGGTTCAGCAGTATTTT
v_call: TRBV6-5; clone_size: NA; j_call: TRBJ2-7; d_call: TRBD2; cdr3_aa: CASSSPASGPYEQYF; cdr3_nt: TGTGCCAGCAGTTCCCCCGCTAGCGGACCCTACGAGCAGTACTTC
v_call: TRBV18; clone_size: NA; j_call: TRBJ1-1; d_call: NA; cdr3_aa: CASSLARTSNTEAFF; cdr3_nt: TGTGCCAGCTCACTCGCTAGAACCTCGAACACTGAAGCTTTCTTT
v_call: TRBV29-1; clone_size: NA; j_call: TRBJ1-3; d_call: TRBD1; cdr3_aa: CSVDTGAGNTIYF; cdr3_nt: TGCAGCGTTGATACAGGGGCCGGAAACACCATATATTTT
v_call: TRBV10-1; clone_size: NA; j_call: TRBJ1-2; d_call: NA; cdr3_aa: CASSEPFGQVPPINYGYTF; cdr3_nt: TGCGCCAGCAGTGAGCCCTTCGGACAAGTCCCTCCCATAAATTATGGCTACACCTTC
v_call: TRBV5-1; clone_size: NA; j_call: TRBJ2-2; d_call: NA; cdr3_aa: CASSPRPTSSGELFF; cdr3_nt: TGCGCCAGCAGCCCGAGGCCGACTAGTTCCGGGGAGCTGTTTTTT
v_call: TRBV28; clone_size: once; j_call: TRBJ2-7; d_call: TRBD1; cdr3_aa: CASRGGRAGQYF; cdr3_nt: TGTGCCAGCAGAGGGGGCAGGGCCGGGCAGTACTTC
v_call: TRBV28; clone_size: many; j_call: TRBJ1-5; d_call: TRBD1; cdr3_aa: CASSLRGPRNQPQHF; cdr3_nt: TGTGCCAGCAGTTTAAGGGGGCCTCGCAATCAGCCCCAGCATTTT
v_call: TRBV6-5; clone_size: NA; j_call: TRBJ2-2; d_call: TRBD2; cdr3_aa: CASSPGGVNTGELFF; cdr3_nt: TGTGCCAGCAGTCCCGGGGGGGTTAACACCGGGGAGCTGTTTTTT
v_call: TRBV5-1; clone_size: NA; j_call: TRBJ2-7; d_call: TRBD2; cdr3_aa: CASSLHLAAYEQYF; cdr3_nt: TGCGCCAGCAGCTTGCACCTAGCGGCCTACGAGCAGTACTTC
v_call: TRBV5-1; clone_size: NA; j_call: TRBJ2-5; d_call: TRBD2; cdr3_aa: CASSFPGGQTEETQYF; cdr3_nt: TGCGCCAGCAGCTTCCCGGGGGGTCAGACGGAAGAGACCCAGTACTTC
v_call: TRBV10-3; clone_size: once; j_call: TRBJ1-3; d_call: NA; cdr3_aa: CAINGVGNTIYF; cdr3_nt: TGTGCCATCAACGGGGTTGGAAACACCATATATTTT
v_call: TRBV18; clone_size: NA; j_call: TRBJ1-5; d_call: NA; cdr3_aa: CASSPAGSEQPQHF; cdr3_nt: TGTGCCAGCTCACCAGCGGGATCCGAGCAGCCCCAGCATTTT
v_call: TRBV3-1/TRBV3-2; clone_size: NA; j_call: TRBJ2-2; d_call: NA; cdr3_aa: CASNWRGRQGNTGELFF; cdr3_nt: TGTGCCAGCAATTGGAGGGGTCGACAGGGAAACACCGGGGAGCTGTTTTTT
v_call: TRBV4-1; clone_size: NA; j_call: TRBJ1-2; d_call: NA; cdr3_aa: CASSLTRGETVYGYTF; cdr3_nt: TGCGCCAGCAGCCTCACTCGGGGGGAAACGGTTTATGGCTACACCTTC
v_call: TRBV29-1; clone_size: NA; j_call: TRBJ2-2; d_call: NA; cdr3_aa: CSVAGLAGRTGELFF; cdr3_nt: TGCAGCGTCGCTGGACTGGCGGGACGTACCGGGGAGCTGTTTTTT
v_call: TRBV27; clone_size: NA; j_call: TRBJ2-1; d_call: TRBD2; cdr3_aa: CASSLWASGNYNEQFF; cdr3_nt: TGTGCCAGCAGTTTATGGGCTAGCGGGAACTACAATGAGCAGTTCTTC
v_call: TRBV21-1; clone_size: NA; j_call: TRBJ2-1; d_call: NA; cdr3_aa: CASSKKNGDRLKLGIHEQFF; cdr3_nt: TGTGCCAGCAGCAAAAAAAACGGGGACAGGTTAAAATTGGGAATACATGAGCAGTTCTTC
v_call: TRBV6-5; clone_size: NA; j_call: TRBJ1-4; d_call: NA; cdr3_aa: CASSYRRQGFKLFF; cdr3_nt: TGTGCCAGCAGTTATAGACGCCAGGGGTTTAAACTGTTTTTT
v_call: TRBV6-6; clone_size: NA; j_call: TRBJ1-5; d_call: NA; cdr3_aa: CASRGNGIEPQHF; cdr3_nt: TGTGCCAGCAGGGGAAACGGGATCGAGCCCCAGCATTTT
v_call: TRBV4-2; clone_size: NA; j_call: TRBJ2-5; d_call: TRBD2; cdr3_aa: CASSQATASGSQETQYF; cdr3_nt: TGTGCCAGCAGCCAAGCGACGGCTAGCGGATCCCAAGAGACCCAGTACTTC
v_call: TRBV4-2; clone_size: NA; j_call: TRBJ2-2; d_call: TRBD2; cdr3_aa: CASSQVGTSGGQNTGELFF; cdr3_nt: TGTGCCAGCAGCCAAGTCGGGACTAGCGGGGGCCAGAACACCGGGGAGCTGTTTTTT
v_call: TRBV7-9; clone_size: NA; j_call: TRBJ1-4; d_call: NA; cdr3_aa: CASSPQDEKLFF; cdr3_nt: TGTGCCAGCAGCCCCCAGGATGAAAAACTGTTTTTT
v_call: TRBV5-6; clone_size: NA; j_call: TRBJ1-2; d_call: TRBD1; cdr3_aa: CASITRDRAQGYTF; cdr3_nt: TGTGCCAGCATCACTAGGGACAGGGCTCAGGGCTACACCTTC
v_call: TRBV18; clone_size: NA; j_call: TRBJ2-7; d_call: NA; cdr3_aa: CASSPMTENYEQYF; cdr3_nt: TGTGCCAGCTCACCAATGACTGAGAACTACGAGCAGTACTTC